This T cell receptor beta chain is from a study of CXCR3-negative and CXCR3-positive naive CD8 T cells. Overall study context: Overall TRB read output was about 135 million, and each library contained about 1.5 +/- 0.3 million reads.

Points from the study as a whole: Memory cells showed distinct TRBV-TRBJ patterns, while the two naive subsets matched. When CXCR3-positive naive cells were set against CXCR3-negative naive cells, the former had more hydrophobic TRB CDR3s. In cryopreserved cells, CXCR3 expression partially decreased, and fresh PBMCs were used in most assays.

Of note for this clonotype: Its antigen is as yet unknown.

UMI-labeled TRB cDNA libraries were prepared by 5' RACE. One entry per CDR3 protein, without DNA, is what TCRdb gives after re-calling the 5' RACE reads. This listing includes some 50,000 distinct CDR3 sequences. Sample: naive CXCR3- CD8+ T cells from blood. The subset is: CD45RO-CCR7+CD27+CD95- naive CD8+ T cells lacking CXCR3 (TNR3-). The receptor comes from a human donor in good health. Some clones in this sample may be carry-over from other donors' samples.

CDR3: CASSPPGGGNSPLHF. The chain recombines TRBV7-9 with TRBJ1-6; TCRdb's D call, TRBD1, is unchecked because there is no DNA. The CDR3 covers 15 residues. Germline V gene data show CDR1 as SEHNR and CDR2 as FQNEAQ (reference sequence).